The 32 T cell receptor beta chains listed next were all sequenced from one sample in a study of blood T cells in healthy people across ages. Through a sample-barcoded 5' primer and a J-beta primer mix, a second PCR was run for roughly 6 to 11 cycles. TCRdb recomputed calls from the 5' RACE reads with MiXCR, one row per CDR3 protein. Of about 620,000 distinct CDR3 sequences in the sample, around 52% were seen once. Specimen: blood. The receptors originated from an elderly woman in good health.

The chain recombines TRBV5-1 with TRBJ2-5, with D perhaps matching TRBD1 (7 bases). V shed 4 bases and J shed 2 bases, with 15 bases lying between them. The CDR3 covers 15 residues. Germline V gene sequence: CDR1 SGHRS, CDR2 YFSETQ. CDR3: CASSPAGQRQETQYF. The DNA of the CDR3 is TGCGCCAGCAGCCCGGCGGGACAGAGACAAGAGACCCAGTACTTC.

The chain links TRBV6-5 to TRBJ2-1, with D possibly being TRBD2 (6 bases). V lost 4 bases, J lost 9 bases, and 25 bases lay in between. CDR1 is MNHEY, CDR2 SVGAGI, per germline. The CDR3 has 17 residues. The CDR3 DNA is TGTGCCAGCAGTTCCAACCTCATCCGGGACGGGGGTCGTGAGCAGTTCTTC. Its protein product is CASSSNLIRDGGREQFF.

The CDR3: CASSLSGTGGYTF. Written as DNA, the CDR3 is TGTGCCAGCAGTTTGTCAGGGACGGGAGGCTACACCTTC. This chain links TRBV27 with TRBJ1-2, with TRBD1 as a possible D gene (5 bases). Trimming left V 3 bases short and J 8 bases short, with 13 bases between. CDR3 length: 13 amino acids. Germline CDR1 and CDR2: MNHEY and SMNVEV (reference sequence).

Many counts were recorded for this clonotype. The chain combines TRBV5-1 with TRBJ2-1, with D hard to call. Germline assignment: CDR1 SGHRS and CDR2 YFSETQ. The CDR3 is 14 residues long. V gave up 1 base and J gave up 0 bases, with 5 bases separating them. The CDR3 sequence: CASSLFSSYNEQFF. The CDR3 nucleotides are TGCGCCAGCAGCTTGTTCAGCTCCTACAATGAGCAGTTCTTC.

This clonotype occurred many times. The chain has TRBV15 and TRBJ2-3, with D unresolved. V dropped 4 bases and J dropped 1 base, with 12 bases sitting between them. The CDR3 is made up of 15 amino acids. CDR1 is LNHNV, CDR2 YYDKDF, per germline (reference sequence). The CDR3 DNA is TGTGCCACCAGCAAATCCGTCGACGGCACAGATACGCAGTATTTT. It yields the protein CATSKSVDGTDTQYF. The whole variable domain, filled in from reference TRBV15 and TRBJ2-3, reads DAMVIQNPRYQVTQFGKPVTLSCSQTLNHNVMYWYQQKSSQAPKLLFHYYDKDFNNEADTPDNFQSRRPNTSFCFLDIRSPGLGDTAMYLCATSKSVDGTDTQYFGPGTRLTVL.

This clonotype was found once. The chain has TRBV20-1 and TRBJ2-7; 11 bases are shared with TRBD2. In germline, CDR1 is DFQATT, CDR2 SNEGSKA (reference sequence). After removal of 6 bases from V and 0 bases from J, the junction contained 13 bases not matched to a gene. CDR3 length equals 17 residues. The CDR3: CSASGLAGGQSSYEQYF. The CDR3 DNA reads TGCAGTGCCAGCGGGCTAGCGGGAGGTCAGAGCTCCTACGAGCAGTACTTC.

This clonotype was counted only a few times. CDR3 nucleotide sequence: TGCAGTCCCTCGGGGAATGAGCAGTACTTC. Translation gives CSPSGNEQYF. The chain recombines TRBV20-1 with TRBJ2-5, with TRBD2 as a possible D gene (5 bases). CDR3 length: 10 amino acids. Germline values: CDR1 DFQATT, CDR2 SNEGSKA (reference sequence). The V end lost 8 bases, the J end lost 11 bases, and 15 bases lay between the germline ends.

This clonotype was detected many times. The CDR3, as DNA: TGTGCCAGCAGCTTAGTACTAGCGGGTACCTACGAGCAGTACTTC. Amino acids: CASSLVLAGTYEQYF. The V call is TRBV7-2, the J call TRBJ2-7, with 9 bases that match TRBD2. The germline V gene encodes CDR1 SGHTA and CDR2 FQGNSA. The trim removed 1 base at V and 2 bases at J, leaving 3 bases unmatched. This CDR3 region has 15 residues.

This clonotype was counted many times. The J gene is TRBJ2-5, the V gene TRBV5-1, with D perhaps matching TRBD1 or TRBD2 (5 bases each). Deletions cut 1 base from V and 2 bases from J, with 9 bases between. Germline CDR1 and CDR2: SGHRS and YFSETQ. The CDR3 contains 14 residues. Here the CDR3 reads CASSLLGRQETQYF. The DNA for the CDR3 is TGCGCCAGCAGCTTGCTGGGACGACAAGAGACCCAGTACTTC.

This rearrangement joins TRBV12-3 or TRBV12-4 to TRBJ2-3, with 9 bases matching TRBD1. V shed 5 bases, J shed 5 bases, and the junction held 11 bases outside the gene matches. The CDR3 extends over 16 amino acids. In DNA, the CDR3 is TGTGCCAGCAGTGGGGGACAGGGCTGGGCTGGAGATACGCAGTATTTT. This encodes CASSGGQGWAGDTQYF.

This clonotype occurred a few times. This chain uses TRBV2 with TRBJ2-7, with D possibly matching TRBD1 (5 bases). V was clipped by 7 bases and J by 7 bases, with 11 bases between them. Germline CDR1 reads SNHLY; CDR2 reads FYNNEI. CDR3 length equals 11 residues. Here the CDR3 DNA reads TGTGCCAGCACCGGGCAGGGTGAGCAGTACTTC. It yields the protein CASTGQGEQYF. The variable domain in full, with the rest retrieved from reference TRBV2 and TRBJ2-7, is EPEVTQTPSHQVTQMGQEVILRCVPISNHLYFYWYRQILGQKVEFLVSFYNNEISEKSEIFDDQFSVERPDGSNFTLKIRSTKLEDSAMYFCASTGQGEQYFGPGTRLTVT.

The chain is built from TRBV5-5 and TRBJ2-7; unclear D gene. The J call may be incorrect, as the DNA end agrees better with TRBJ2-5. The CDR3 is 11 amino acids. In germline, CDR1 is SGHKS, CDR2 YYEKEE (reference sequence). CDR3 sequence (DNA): TGTGCCAGCTCACGCTCCGGGACCCAGTACTTC. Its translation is CASSRSGTQYF.

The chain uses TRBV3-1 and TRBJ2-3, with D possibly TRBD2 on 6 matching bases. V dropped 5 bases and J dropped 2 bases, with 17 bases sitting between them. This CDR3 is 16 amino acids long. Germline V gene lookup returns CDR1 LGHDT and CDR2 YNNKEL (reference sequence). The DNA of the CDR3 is TGTGCCAGCAGCTCCCGAAGGACTACGGTCACAGATACGCAGTATTTT. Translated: CASSSRRTTVTDTQYF.

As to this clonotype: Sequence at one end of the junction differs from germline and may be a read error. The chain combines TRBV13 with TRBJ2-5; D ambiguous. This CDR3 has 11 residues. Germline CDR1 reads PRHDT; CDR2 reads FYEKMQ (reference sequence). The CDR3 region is CATSFMETQYF. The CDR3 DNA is TGTGCCACCAGCTTCATGGAGACCCAGTACTTC.

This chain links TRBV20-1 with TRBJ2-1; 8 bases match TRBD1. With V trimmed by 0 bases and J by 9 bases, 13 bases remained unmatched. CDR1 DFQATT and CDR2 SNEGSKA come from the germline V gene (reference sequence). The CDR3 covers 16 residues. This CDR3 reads CSARDLGQARRSEQFF. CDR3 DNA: TGCAGTGCTAGAGATTTGGGACAGGCTCGGAGAAGTGAGCAGTTCTTC.

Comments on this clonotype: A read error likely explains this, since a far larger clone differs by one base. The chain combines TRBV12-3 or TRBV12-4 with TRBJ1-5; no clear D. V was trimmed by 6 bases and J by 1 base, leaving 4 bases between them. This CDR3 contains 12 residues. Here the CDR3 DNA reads TGTGCCAGCAGGTTAAGCAATCAGCCCCAGCATTTT. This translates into CASRLSNQPQHF.

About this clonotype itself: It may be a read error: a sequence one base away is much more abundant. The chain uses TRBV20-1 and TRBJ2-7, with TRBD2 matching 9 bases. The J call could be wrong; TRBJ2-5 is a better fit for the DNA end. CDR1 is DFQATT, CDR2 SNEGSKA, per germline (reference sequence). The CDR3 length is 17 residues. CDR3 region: CSASKRGGASRRGTQYF. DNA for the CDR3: TGCAGTGCTAGTAAACGCGGGGGGGCTTCGAGACGAGGGACCCAGTACTTC.

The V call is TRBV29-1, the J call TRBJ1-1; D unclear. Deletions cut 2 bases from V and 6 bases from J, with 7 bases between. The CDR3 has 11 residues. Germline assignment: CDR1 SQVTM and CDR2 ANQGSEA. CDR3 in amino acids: CSVELQPEAFF. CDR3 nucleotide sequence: TGCAGCGTTGAACTACAGCCTGAAGCTTTCTTT.

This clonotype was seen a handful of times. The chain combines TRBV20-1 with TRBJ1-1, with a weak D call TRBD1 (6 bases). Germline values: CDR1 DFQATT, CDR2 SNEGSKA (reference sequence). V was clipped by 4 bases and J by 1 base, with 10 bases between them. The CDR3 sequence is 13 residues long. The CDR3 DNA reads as TGCAGTGCTAACCGGGACACGAACACTGAAGCTTTCTTT. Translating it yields CSANRDTNTEAFF.

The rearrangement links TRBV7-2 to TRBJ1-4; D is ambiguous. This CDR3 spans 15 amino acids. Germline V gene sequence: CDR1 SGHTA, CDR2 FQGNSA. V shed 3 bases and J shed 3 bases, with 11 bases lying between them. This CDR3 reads CASSFSGQANEKLFF. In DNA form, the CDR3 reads TGTGCCAGCAGCTTCTCGGGTCAGGCTAATGAAAAACTGTTTTTT.

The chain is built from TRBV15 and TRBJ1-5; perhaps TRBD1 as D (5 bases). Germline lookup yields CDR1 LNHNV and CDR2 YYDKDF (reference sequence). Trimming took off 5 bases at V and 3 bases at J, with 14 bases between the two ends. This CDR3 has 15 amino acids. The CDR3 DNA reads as TGTGCCACCAGCTTAGACAAGGGGTTCAATCAGCCCCAGCATTTT. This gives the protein CATSLDKGFNQPQHF.

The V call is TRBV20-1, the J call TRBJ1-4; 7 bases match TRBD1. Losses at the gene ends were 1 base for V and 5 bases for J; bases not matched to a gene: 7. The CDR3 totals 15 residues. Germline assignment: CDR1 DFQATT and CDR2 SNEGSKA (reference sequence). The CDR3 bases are TGCAGTGCTAGAGGAGTGGGCAGGGGGAATGAAAAACTGTTTTTT. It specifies CSARGVGRGNEKLFF.

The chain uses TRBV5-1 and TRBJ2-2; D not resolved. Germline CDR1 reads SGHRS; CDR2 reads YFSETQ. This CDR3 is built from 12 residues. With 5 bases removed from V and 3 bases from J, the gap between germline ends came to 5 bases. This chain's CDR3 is CASREDTGELFF. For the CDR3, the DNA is TGCGCCAGCAGGGAAGACACCGGGGAGCTGTTTTTT.

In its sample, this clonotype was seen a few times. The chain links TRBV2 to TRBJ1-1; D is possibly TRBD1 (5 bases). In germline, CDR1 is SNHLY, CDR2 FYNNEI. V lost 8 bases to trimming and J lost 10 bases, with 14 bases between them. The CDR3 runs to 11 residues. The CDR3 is CASGRTGGAFF. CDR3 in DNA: TGTGCCAGCGGACGGACGGGGGGAGCTTTCTTT.

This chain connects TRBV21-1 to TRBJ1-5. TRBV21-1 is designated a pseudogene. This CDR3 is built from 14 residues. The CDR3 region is CASTKEGGNQPQHF. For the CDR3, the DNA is TGTGCCAGCACAAAGGAGGGAGGCAATCAGCCCCAGCATTTT.

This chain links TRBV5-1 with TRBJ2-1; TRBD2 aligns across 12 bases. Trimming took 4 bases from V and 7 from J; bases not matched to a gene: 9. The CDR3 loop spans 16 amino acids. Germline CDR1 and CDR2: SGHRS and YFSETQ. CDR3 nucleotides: TGCGCCAGCAGCCTCTCTCTAGCGGGAGGGCCGAATGAGCAGTTCTTC. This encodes CASSLSLAGGPNEQFF.

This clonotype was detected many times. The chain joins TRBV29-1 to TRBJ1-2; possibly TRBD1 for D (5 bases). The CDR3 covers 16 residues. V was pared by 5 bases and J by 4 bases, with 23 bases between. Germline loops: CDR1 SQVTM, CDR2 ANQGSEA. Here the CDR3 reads CSVYGGPGRAPYGYTF. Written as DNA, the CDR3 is TGCAGCGTTTACGGAGGTCCGGGCAGGGCTCCCTATGGCTACACCTTC.

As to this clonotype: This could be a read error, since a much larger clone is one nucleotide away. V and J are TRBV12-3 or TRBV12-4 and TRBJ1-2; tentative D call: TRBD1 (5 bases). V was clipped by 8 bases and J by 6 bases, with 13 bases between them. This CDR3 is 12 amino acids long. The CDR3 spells CASLLGANGYTF. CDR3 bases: TGTGCCAGCCTCCTCGGGGCAAATGGCTACACCTTC.

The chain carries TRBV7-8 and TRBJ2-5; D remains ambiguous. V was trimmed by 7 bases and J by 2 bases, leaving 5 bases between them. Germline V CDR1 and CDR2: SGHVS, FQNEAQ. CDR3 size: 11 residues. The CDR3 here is CASKRQETQYF. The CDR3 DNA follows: TGTGCCAGCAAACGGCAAGAGACCCAGTACTTC.

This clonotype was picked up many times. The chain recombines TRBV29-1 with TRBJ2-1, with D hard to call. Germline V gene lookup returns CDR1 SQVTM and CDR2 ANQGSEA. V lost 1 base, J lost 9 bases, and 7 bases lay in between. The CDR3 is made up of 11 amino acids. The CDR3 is CSVEGGTEQFF. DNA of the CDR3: TGCAGCGTTGAAGGAGGCACTGAGCAGTTCTTC.

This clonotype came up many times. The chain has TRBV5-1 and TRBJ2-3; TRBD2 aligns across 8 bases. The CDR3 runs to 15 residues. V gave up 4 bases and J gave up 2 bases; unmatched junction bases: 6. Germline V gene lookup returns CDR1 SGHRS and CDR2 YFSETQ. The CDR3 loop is CASSLIAGTTDTQYF. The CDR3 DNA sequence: TGCGCCAGCAGCCTAATAGCGGGGACCACAGATACGCAGTATTTT.

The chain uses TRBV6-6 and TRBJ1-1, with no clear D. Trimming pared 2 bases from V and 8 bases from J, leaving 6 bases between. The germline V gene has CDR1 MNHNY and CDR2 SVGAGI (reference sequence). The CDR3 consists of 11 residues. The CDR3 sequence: CASSYDPEAFF. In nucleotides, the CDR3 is TGTGCCAGCAGTTACGACCCAGAAGCTTTCTTT.